The 5 T cell receptor beta chains below were found in one sample sequenced in a study of blood T cell repertoires in COVID-19. The data were produced by immunoSEQ multiplex PCR, yet TCRdb's version contains in-frame clones alone and is incomplete. This table has around 250,000 clones, approximately 85% appearing once. What was sequenced was PBMCs or T cells enriched from blood (not recorded which). Receptor source: a woman in her forties or fifties who had recovered from COVID-19.

V gene TRBV7-3 combines with J gene TRBJ2-7, with TRBD1 matching over 10 bases. The germline CDR1 and CDR2 sequences are SGHTA and FQGTGA. There are 15 residues in the CDR3. V shed 1 base, J shed 5 bases, and the junction held 5 bases outside the gene matches. The DNA for the CDR3 is TGTGCCAGCAGCTTAAGAGACAGGGGGCGCGACGAGCAGTACTTC. The encoded protein is CASSLRDRGRDEQYF.

The chain carries TRBV5-6 and TRBJ2-5; 8 bases match TRBD1. The V gene end was trimmed by 5 bases and the J gene end by 7 bases; junction bases not matched to a gene: 13. The CDR3 runs to 15 residues. CDR1 is SGHDT, CDR2 YYEEEE, per germline. The CDR3 coding sequence is TGTGCCAGCAGACCCGACAGGGGCCCCCCACGGACCCAGTACTTC. Amino acid sequence: CASRPDRGPPRTQYF.

V gene TRBV28 combines with J gene TRBJ1-4; D is unclear. From germline, CDR1 is MDHEN and CDR2 SYDVKM. V was clipped by 6 bases and J by 4 bases, with 6 bases between them. The CDR3 covers 12 residues. The CDR3 DNA reads TGTGCCAGCAGGTCCGGTAATGAAAAACTGTTTTTT. Translated, it gives CASRSGNEKLFF.

The V and J genes are TRBV5-1 and TRBJ1-6, with D unresolved. The germline V gene encodes CDR1 SGHRS and CDR2 YFSETQ. Trimming pared 0 bases from V and 7 bases from J, leaving 11 bases between. The CDR3 spans 15 residues. DNA for the CDR3: TGCGCCAGCAGCTTGGCCCCGGTGAGGAATTCACCCCTCCACTTT. Translated, it gives CASSLAPVRNSPLHF.

This clone occurred a few times. The chain joins TRBV11-3 to TRBJ1-5; D not certain. Per the germline V gene, CDR1 is SGHNT and CDR2 is YENEEA. The CDR3 runs to 17 residues. The V end lost 0 bases, the J end lost 6 bases, and 18 bases lay between the germline ends. The CDR3 loop reads CASSLDGGRVVGQPQHF. For the CDR3, the DNA is TGTGCCAGCAGCTTAGACGGTGGGCGCGTAGTCGGTCAGCCCCAGCATTTT.